This TCR beta chain originates from a study of T cells in localized non-small cell lung cancer. Germline values: CDR1 MNHEY, CDR2 SMNVEV (reference sequence). V lost 4 bases and J lost 6, with 16 bases in between. This CDR3 contains 14 residues. Repertoires were generated with immunoSEQ multiplex PCR, while TCRdb's copy carries only in-frame clones and drops some. The sample lists more than 15,000 clones; 70% to 90% were seen once. A remark on this clone: What it binds is unknown.

Study-level results: With higher T cell density in blood came longer overall survival. There were a median around 59 of the top 100 tumor clones appearing in adjacent lung. The greatest T cell clonality was found in uninvolved adjacent lung (higher than in tumor).

This TCR was sampled from a male donor at least 60 years old with stage I lung adenocarcinoma. Material: peripheral blood, obtained before any cancer treatment. This sequence joins TRBV27 and TRBJ2-7, with D possibly TRBD1 on 5 matching bases. Here the CDR3 reads CASSWQGSKGEQYF. The CDR3 DNA reads as TGTGCCAGCAGTTGGCAGGGTTCAAAAGGCGAGCAGTACTTC.